Here is one T cell receptor (beta chain) with its context. The CDR3 loop spans 15 amino acids. Germline V lookup: CDR1 SGHNT, CDR2 YYREEE (reference sequence). Trimming took off 5 bases at V and 5 bases at J, with 16 bases between the two ends. These data originate in a study of blood T cell repertoires in COVID-19. The method was immunoSEQ multiplex PCR; TCRdb's version includes in-frame clones alone and lacks a portion of them. The sample records roughly 190,000 clones, approximately 81% being singletons. The sequence came from a human donor in a cohort sampled during active COVID-19. The chain carries TRBV5-4 and TRBJ2-2; D remains unclear. The sample was peripheral blood. CDR3 coding DNA: TGTGCCAGCAGTTATGACGTTCGGAGTACCGGGGAGCTGTTTTTT. Its translation is CASSYDVRSTGELFF. Full variable domain (remainder filled in from reference TRBV5-4 and TRBJ2-2): ETGVTQSPTHLIKTRGQQVTLRCSSQSGHNTVSWYQQALGQGPQFIFQYYREEENGRGNFPPRFSGLQFPNYSSELNVNALELDDSALYLCASSYDVRSTGELFFGEGSRLTVL.